This TCR beta chain derives from a study of cytomegalovirus exposure and HLA in healthy donors. Regarding the study as a whole: A later examination showed that TCR association rates differed by HLA locus, with DRB1 most and HLA-C fewest.

With V trimmed by 6 bases and J by 2 bases, 14 bases remained unmatched. The germline V gene encodes CDR1 MNHEY and CDR2 SMNVEV (reference sequence). There are 19 residues in the CDR3. With respect to this clone: What it binds is unknown.

The PCR ran on 60 Vbeta and 13 Jbeta primers. The assay was immunoSEQ multiplex PCR, and TCRdb's table has in-frame clones only and misses some. The sample records 130,000 to 150,000 clones, roughly 75% being singletons. This sequence was found in a man in his forties in good health and CMV-seropositive. The sample comprised PBMCs. This chain uses TRBV27 with TRBJ2-7, with TRBD2 identical over 15 bases. The CDR3 bases are TGTGCCAGCAGCTATGGACTAGCGGGAGGGCCGGGTGGGGCCTACGAGCAGTACTTC. This encodes CASSYGLAGGPGGAYEQYF.